This record concerns one T cell receptor beta chain sequence. Its antigen remains unknown. This record belongs to a study of shared clonotypes between healthy human individuals. In the study overall: Each donor had three CD4 naive, three CD4 memory, two CD8 naive and one CD8 memory plate. Findings and caveats of the study: In having few donors, the study represented limited genetic and exposure-history diversity.

This CDR3 region has 16 residues. Deletions cut 8 bases from V and 4 bases from J, with 23 bases between. Germline V gene sequence: CDR1 MNHEY, CDR2 SMNVEV (reference sequence). The deep-level immunoSEQ assay was used. Produced via immunoSEQ multiplex PCR; TCRdb's table is partial and in-frame only. Here the sample spans approximately 720,000 clones, approximately 90% being singletons. Terminally differentiated effector memory CD45RA+ cells were excluded by CCR7 positive selection of CD45RO-negative cells. The chain combines TRBV27 with TRBJ1-1, with D perhaps TRBD1 (5 bases). The clonotype comes from a young man in good health. Material: naive CD8+ T cells sorted from blood. The CDR3 sequence: CASSQQMGRQTTEAFF. In DNA form, the CDR3 reads TGTGCCAGCTCACAGCAAATGGGACGGCAGACCACTGAAGCTTTCTTT.